This TCR beta chain was sequenced for a study of T cell repertoires in cytomegalovirus infection. Germline lookup yields CDR1 ENHRY and CDR2 SYGVKD. The CDR3 sequence is 13 residues long. The ends were cut back, 9 bases at V and 3 bases at J, with 14 bases in the middle. This clonotype was detected only a few times. No antigen is known for it. TCRdb reanalysed the reads using MiXCR and keeps one entry per CDR3 protein. Of approximately 730,000 distinct CDR3 sequences listed, around 30% are singletons. This clonotype originated in a human donor in good health (CMV status not recorded). Some clones in this sample may be carry-over from other donors' samples. The gene calls are TRBV10-3 and TRBJ1-2; perhaps TRBD1 as D (6 bases). Source: cultured PBMCs, taken from culture after CMV antigen stimulation. The CDR3 spells CAIGTFADYGYTF. In DNA form, the CDR3 reads TGTGCCATAGGGACATTCGCCGACTATGGCTACACCTTC.